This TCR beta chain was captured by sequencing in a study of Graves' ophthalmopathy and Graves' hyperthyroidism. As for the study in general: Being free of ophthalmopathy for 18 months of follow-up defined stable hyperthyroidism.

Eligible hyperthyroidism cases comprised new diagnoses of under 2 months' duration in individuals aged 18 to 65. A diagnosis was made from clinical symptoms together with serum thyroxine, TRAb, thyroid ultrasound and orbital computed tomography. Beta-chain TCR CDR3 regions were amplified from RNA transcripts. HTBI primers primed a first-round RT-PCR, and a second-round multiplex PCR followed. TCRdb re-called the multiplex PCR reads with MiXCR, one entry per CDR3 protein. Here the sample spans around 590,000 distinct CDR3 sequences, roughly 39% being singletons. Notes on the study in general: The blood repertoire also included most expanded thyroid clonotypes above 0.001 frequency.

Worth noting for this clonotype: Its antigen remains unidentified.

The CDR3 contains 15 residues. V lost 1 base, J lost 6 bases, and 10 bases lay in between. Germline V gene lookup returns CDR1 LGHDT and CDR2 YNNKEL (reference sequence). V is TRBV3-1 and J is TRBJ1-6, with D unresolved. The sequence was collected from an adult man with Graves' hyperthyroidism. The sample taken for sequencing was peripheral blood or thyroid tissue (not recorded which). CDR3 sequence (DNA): TGTGCCAGCAGCCAAGTAACACCTACTAATTCACCCCTCCACTTT. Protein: CASSQVTPTNSPLHF.